Listed below are T cell receptor beta chains from one sample, sequenced in a study of blood T cell repertoires in COVID-19. The method was immunoSEQ multiplex PCR; TCRdb's version includes in-frame clones alone and lacks a portion of them. This table has some 56,000 clones, around 81% appearing once. The sample comprised peripheral blood. The source is a woman over 75 with active or convalescent COVID-19. CDR3s include the opening cysteine and the closing phenylalanine or tryptophan. Each record gives: V gene, J gene, clone size, D gene, CDR3 DNA, CDR3 protein. D genes are given only for firm matches. The size of a clone is reported for some rows only, either as once, few or many, or as a class for expanded clones.

V: TRBV7-2
J: TRBJ1-2
size: .
D: TRBD1
DNA: TGTGCCAGCAGCTTAGCTGGACAGGGAAGTGGTGGCTACACCTTC
CDR3: CASSLAGQGSGGYTF

V: TRBV5-1
J: TRBJ1-4
size: .
D: TRBD1
DNA: TGCGCCAGCAGCGTGGACAGGCCTAATGAAAAACTGTTTTTT
CDR3: CASSVDRPNEKLFF

V: TRBV7-8
J: TRBJ2-5
size: .
D: TRBD2
DNA: TGTGCCAGCAGCCCTGGACTAGCCCAGGAGACCCAGTACTTC
CDR3: CASSPGLAQETQYF

V: TRBV4-3
J: TRBJ2-4
size: few
D: .
DNA: TGCGCCAGCAGCCAGGTTAAACACGAAGCCAAAAACATTCAGTACTTC
CDR3: CASSQVKHEAKNIQYF

V: TRBV6-1
J: TRBJ2-5
size: .
D: .
DNA: TGTGCCAGCAGTGACACTTTCCAGGAAGAGACCCAGTACTTC
CDR3: CASSDTFQEETQYF

V: TRBV12-3/TRBV12-4
J: TRBJ1-1
size: .
D: .
DNA: TGTGCCAGCGCCTACAGGGCAGACACTGAAGCTTTCTTT
CDR3: CASAYRADTEAFF

V: TRBV29-1
J: TRBJ1-2
size: once
D: .
DNA: TGCAGCGCCGGAGGTTATAACTATGGCTACACCTTC
CDR3: CSAGGYNYGYTF

V: TRBV6-6
J: TRBJ1-3
size: .
D: .
DNA: TGTGCCAGCAGTACCCAAAGGACAAGTGGAAACACCATATATTTT
CDR3: CASSTQRTSGNTIYF

V: TRBV28
J: TRBJ1-2
size: few
D: .
DNA: TGTGCCAGCAGTTTAGGGGCCGGTAACTATGGCTACACCTTC
CDR3: CASSLGAGNYGYTF

V: TRBV11-3
J: TRBJ2-1
size: .
D: .
DNA: TGTGCCAGCAGCTCCGGATTAGGGGGTCCGATCAATGAGCAGTTCTTC
CDR3: CASSSGLGGPINEQFF

V: TRBV28
J: TRBJ1-1
size: .
D: .
DNA: TGTGCCAGCAGTCCTACAGGGTTGGTGTCGAAGGGTAACACTGAAGCTTTCTTT
CDR3: CASSPTGLVSKGNTEAFF

V: TRBV6-4
J: TRBJ2-1
size: few
D: .
DNA: TGTGCCAGCAGTGAGAGAAGCGGGCGTCACAATGAGCAGTTCTTC
CDR3: CASSERSGRHNEQFF

V: TRBV7-3
J: TRBJ1-1
size: .
D: .
DNA: TGTGCCAGCAGCTTATCCCCGGGACAAAACACTGAAGCTTTCTTT
CDR3: CASSLSPGQNTEAFF

V: TRBV4-1
J: TRBJ2-5
size: .
D: TRBD2
DNA: TGCGCCAGCAGCTGGGGAACGGGGGGTGGAGAGACCCAGTACTTC
CDR3: CASSWGTGGGETQYF

V: TRBV6-2/TRBV6-3
J: TRBJ2-5
size: .
D: TRBD1
DNA: TGTGCCAGCAGTCTACAGGGGGAAGGGTGGGAGACCCAGTACTTC
CDR3: CASSLQGEGWETQYF

V: TRBV5-1
J: TRBJ1-1
size: .
D: .
DNA: TGCGCCAGCAGCCCCGAGTTCAGGGGGAACACTGAAGCTTTCTTT
CDR3: CASSPEFRGNTEAFF

V: TRBV6-6
J: TRBJ1-1
size: .
D: .
DNA: TGTGCCCTCCTCAGTGGGCCCCCGAACACTGAAGCTTTCTTT
CDR3: CALLSGPPNTEAFF

V: TRBV5-1
J: TRBJ1-3
size: once
D: .
DNA: TGCGCCAGCAGCTTGGGGAACGGAGTCTCTGGAAACACCATATATTTT
CDR3: CASSLGNGVSGNTIYF

V: TRBV25-1
J: TRBJ1-1
size: .
D: TRBD1
DNA: TGTGCCAGCAGGGGACAGGGGGTAACGGTCGAAGCTTTCTTT
CDR3: CASRGQGVTVEAFF

V: TRBV4-3
J: TRBJ1-3
size: .
D: .
DNA: TGCGCCAGCAGCCAAGATTATAGCAACTCTGGAAACACCATATATTTT
CDR3: CASSQDYSNSGNTIYF

V: TRBV9
J: TRBJ2-4
size: .
D: .
DNA: TGTGCCAGCAGCGCCCAAGAGAGGGCGGACATTCAGTACTTC
CDR3: CASSAQERADIQYF

V: TRBV24-1
J: TRBJ2-2
size: .
D: .
DNA: TGTGCCACCAGTAAGGGACAAAACACCGGGGAGCTGTTTTTT
CDR3: CATSKGQNTGELFF

V: TRBV19
J: TRBJ2-1
size: .
D: TRBD2
DNA: TGTGCCAGCCAGAGCGGGGGGGGTTACAATGAGCAGTTCTTC
CDR3: CASQSGGGYNEQFF

V: TRBV29-1
J: TRBJ1-2
size: .
D: .
DNA: TGCAGCGTTGAAGACAGGGTAAAGGACTACACCTTC
CDR3: CSVEDRVKDYTF

V: TRBV4-1
J: TRBJ2-2
size: .
D: .
DNA: TGCGCCAGCAGCCAAGCGGGGGGCAACACCGGGGAGCTGTTTTTT
CDR3: CASSQAGGNTGELFF

V: TRBV18
J: TRBJ1-5
size: .
D: .
DNA: TGTGCCAGCTCACCATCGGGGTTGGAGCCCCAGCATTTT
CDR3: CASSPSGLEPQHF

V: TRBV5-1
J: TRBJ1-1
size: .
D: .
DNA: TGCGCCAGCATGCCAGGGCCATACATGAACACTGAAGCTTTCTTT
CDR3: CASMPGPYMNTEAFF

V: TRBV7-2
J: TRBJ2-5
size: .
D: TRBD1
DNA: TGTGCCAGCAGCGGGGCTGGACAGGATTATAGAGAGACCCAGTACTTC
CDR3: CASSGAGQDYRETQYF

V: TRBV3-1/TRBV3-2
J: TRBJ2-2
size: .
D: TRBD2
DNA: TGTGCCCGCAGCCGGGGGGGGGCGAGGCCCGGGGAGCTGTTTTTT
CDR3: CARSRGGARPGELFF

V: TRBV2
J: TRBJ2-2
size: .
D: .
DNA: TGTGCCAGCAGCGAGATCAACACCGGGGAGCTGTTTTTT
CDR3: CASSEINTGELFF

V: TRBV7-9
J: TRBJ2-7
size: .
D: TRBD2
DNA: TGTGCCAGCAGCTTCCAAGCGGGGGGGTTATACGAGCAGTACTTC
CDR3: CASSFQAGGLYEQYF

V: TRBV7-9
J: TRBJ2-3
size: once
D: .
DNA: TGTGCCAGCAGTTTTGGACAAAGCACAGATACGCAGTATTTT
CDR3: CASSFGQSTDTQYF

V: TRBV28
J: TRBJ1-5
size: .
D: .
DNA: TGTGCCAGCAGTCGCGGTAATCAGCCCCAGCATTTT
CDR3: CASSRGNQPQHF

V: TRBV7-9
J: TRBJ2-1
size: .
D: .
DNA: TGTGCCAGCAGCTTAGACCTAGATGAGCAGTTCTTC
CDR3: CASSLDLDEQFF

V: TRBV5-6
J: TRBJ1-6
size: .
D: .
DNA: TGTGCCAGCAGCTGGGAGGGGAGTAGAAATTCACCCCTCCACTTT
CDR3: CASSWEGSRNSPLHF

V: TRBV27
J: TRBJ1-6
size: .
D: TRBD1
DNA: TGTGCCAGCAGTAAAAGGACAGGGAGCAATTCACCCCTCCACTTT
CDR3: CASSKRTGSNSPLHF

V: TRBV2
J: TRBJ1-5
size: .
D: TRBD1
DNA: TGTGCCAGCAGTGGGCGGACAGGGGTTCAGCCCCAGCATTTT
CDR3: CASSGRTGVQPQHF

V: TRBV19
J: TRBJ1-4
size: .
D: .
DNA: TGTGCCAGTAGTATTGGGGCAGCTCTTAATGAAAAACTGTTTTTT
CDR3: CASSIGAALNEKLFF

V: TRBV4-1
J: TRBJ2-1
size: .
D: .
DNA: TGCGCCAGCAGCCAAGGGGGCAGCAATGAGCAGTTCTTC
CDR3: CASSQGGSNEQFF

V: TRBV7-2
J: TRBJ2-2
size: .
D: TRBD2
DNA: TGTGCCAGCAGCCCCCAGCGGGGCGATAACACCGGGGAGCTGTTTTTT
CDR3: CASSPQRGDNTGELFF

V: TRBV12-5
J: TRBJ1-4
size: once
D: .
DNA: TGTGCTAGTGGTTTGTTCACAGGGTCCACCCAGGGAAAACTGTTTTTT
CDR3: CASGLFTGSTQGKLFF

V: TRBV10-3
J: TRBJ2-3
size: .
D: .
DNA: TGTGCCATCAGTAATCCTCCCTCCACAGATACGCAGTATTTT
CDR3: CAISNPPSTDTQYF

V: TRBV10-3
J: TRBJ2-1
size: .
D: TRBD2
DNA: TGTGCCATCAGTGAGTCTAGCGGGGGGATCTATGAGCAGTTCTTC
CDR3: CAISESSGGIYEQFF

V: TRBV28
J: TRBJ2-6
size: .
D: TRBD2
DNA: TGTGCCAGCAGTTTCCCTCCTGCGGGAGGCGGCTCTGGGGCCAACGTCCTGACTTTC
CDR3: CASSFPPAGGGSGANVLTF

V: TRBV5-1
J: TRBJ2-1
size: .
D: TRBD1
DNA: TGCGCCAGCACCTTCCTCGGGACAGATGTTAATGAGCAGTTCTTC
CDR3: CASTFLGTDVNEQFF

V: TRBV5-1
J: TRBJ1-2
size: .
D: .
DNA: TGCGCCAGCAGCTTGGCAATGGACAGTTTTAACTATGGCTACACCTTC
CDR3: CASSLAMDSFNYGYTF

V: TRBV10-2
J: TRBJ2-3
size: .
D: .
DNA: TGCGCCAGCAGCGTGACAGGTTCCAGCACAGATACGCAGTATTTT
CDR3: CASSVTGSSTDTQYF

V: TRBV4-1
J: TRBJ2-3
size: .
D: TRBD2
DNA: TGCGCCAGCAGCCAAGAAGGAGCGGGGCTTACAGATACGCAGTATTTT
CDR3: CASSQEGAGLTDTQYF

V: TRBV18
J: TRBJ1-1
size: .
D: .
DNA: TGTGCCAGCTCACCTCGGGACTACGCGAACACTGAAGCTTTCTTT
CDR3: CASSPRDYANTEAFF

V: TRBV11-2
J: TRBJ2-1
size: .
D: TRBD2
DNA: TGTGCCAGCAGCTTAGGCCTAGCGGGTGACGGTGAGCAGTTCTTC
CDR3: CASSLGLAGDGEQFF

V: TRBV4-3
J: TRBJ1-1
size: .
D: .
DNA: TGCGCCAGCAGCCAAGACAGATTGAACACTGAAGCTTTCTTT
CDR3: CASSQDRLNTEAFF

V: TRBV28
J: TRBJ1-2
size: once
D: .
DNA: TGTGCCAGCACCTGGGCCCAGGCGACCTATGGCTACACCTTC
CDR3: CASTWAQATYGYTF

V: TRBV7-2
J: TRBJ2-1
size: .
D: .
DNA: TGTGCCAGCAGCTTAGGGGGGGGCGGTTCCTACAATGAGCAGTTCTTC
CDR3: CASSLGGGGSYNEQFF

V: TRBV6-5
J: TRBJ2-1
size: few
D: TRBD2
DNA: TGTGCCAGCAGCCAGACTAGCGGGGGATACAATGAGCAGTTCTTC
CDR3: CASSQTSGGYNEQFF

V: TRBV6-5
J: TRBJ2-1
size: .
D: .
DNA: TGTGCCAGCAGTTTAGATTTAAGCAATGAGCAGTTCTTC
CDR3: CASSLDLSNEQFF

V: TRBV3-1/TRBV3-2
J: TRBJ1-1
size: few
D: TRBD1
DNA: TGTGCCAGCAGCCCCCTGGGACAGCATAGTGAAGCTTTCTTT
CDR3: CASSPLGQHSEAFF

V: TRBV2
J: TRBJ2-2
size: .
D: TRBD2
DNA: TGTGCCAGCAGTGAAGCTAGCGGGAGGGCCGGGGAGCTGTTTTTT
CDR3: CASSEASGRAGELFF

V: TRBV5-3
J: TRBJ2-7
size: .
D: .
DNA: TGTGCCAGAAGCTTGTTGGTCCCGGATCCAGGGAACGAGCAGTACTTC
CDR3: CARSLLVPDPGNEQYF

V: TRBV4-3
J: TRBJ2-3
size: .
D: .
DNA: TGCGCCAGCAGCCAAGAATTGGCAACCACAGATACGCAGTATTTT
CDR3: CASSQELATTDTQYF

V: TRBV28
J: TRBJ2-1
size: .
D: TRBD1
DNA: TGTGCCAGCAGGACATGGACAGGGCCCCACAATGAGCAGTTCTTC
CDR3: CASRTWTGPHNEQFF